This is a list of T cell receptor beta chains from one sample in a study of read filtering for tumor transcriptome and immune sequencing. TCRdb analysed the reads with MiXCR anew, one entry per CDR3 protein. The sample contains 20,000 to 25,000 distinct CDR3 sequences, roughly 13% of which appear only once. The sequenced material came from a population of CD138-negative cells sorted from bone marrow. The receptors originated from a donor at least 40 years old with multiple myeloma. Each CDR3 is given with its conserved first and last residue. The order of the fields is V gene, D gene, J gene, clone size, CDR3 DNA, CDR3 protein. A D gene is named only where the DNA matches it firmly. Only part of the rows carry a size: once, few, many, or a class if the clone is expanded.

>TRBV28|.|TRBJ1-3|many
TGTGCCAGCAGTGGGGGCACGGGAAACACCATATATTTT
CASSGGTGNTIYF
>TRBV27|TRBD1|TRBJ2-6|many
TGTGCCACCCGGCGACAGGGTAACTCTGGGGCCAACGTCCTGACTTTC
CATRRQGNSGANVLTF
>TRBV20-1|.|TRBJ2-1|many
TGCAGTGCTGGAAAGGGCAATGAGCAGTTCTTC
CSAGKGNEQFF
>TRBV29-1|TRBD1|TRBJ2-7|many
TGCAGCGTTGAGACAGGGCGGTACGAGCAGTACTTC
CSVETGRYEQYF
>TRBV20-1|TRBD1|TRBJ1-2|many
TGCAGTGCTAGACCCCCGGGACAGTTTGGCGGCTACACCTTC
CSARPPGQFGGYTF
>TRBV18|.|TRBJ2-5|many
TGTGCCAGCTCTCCTATAGCGGAAAGCGTAGAGACCCAGTACTTC
CASSPIAESVETQYF
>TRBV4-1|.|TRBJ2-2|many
TGCGCCAGCAGCCAAGATCGGGCCGTCCAAGGCACCGGGGAGCTGTTTTTT
CASSQDRAVQGTGELFF
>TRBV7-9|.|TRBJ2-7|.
TGTGCCAGCAGCTTACTATATAGGCACGAGCAGTACTTC
CASSLLYRHEQYF
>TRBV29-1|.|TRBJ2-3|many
TGCAGCGTTGCATTGAGCGAAAATACGCAGTATTTT
CSVALSENTQYF
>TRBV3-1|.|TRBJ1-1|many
TGTGCCAGCAGCCACCGAGGAAAAGCTTTCTTT
CASSHRGKAFF
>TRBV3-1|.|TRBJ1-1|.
TGTGCCAGCAGCCAAGGATGGCAATCTAGGTCGGCTGAAGCTTTCTTT
CASSQGWQSRSAEAFF
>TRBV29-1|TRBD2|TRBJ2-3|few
TGCAGCGTTGAGGCTAGCGGGAGAACAGATACGCAGTATTTT
CSVEASGRTDTQYF
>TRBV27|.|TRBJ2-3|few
TGTGCCAGCACCCCGGGACGGACAACAGATACGCAGTATTTT
CASTPGRTTDTQYF
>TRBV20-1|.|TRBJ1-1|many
TGCAGTGCTAGAGCTCAGGGACTGCAGCTAAACACTGAAGCTTTCTTT
CSARAQGLQLNTEAFF
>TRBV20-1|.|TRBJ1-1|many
TGCAGTGCTAGAGGTATAGTCCGACGTCTGGCTGAAGCTTTCTTT
CSARGIVRRLAEAFF
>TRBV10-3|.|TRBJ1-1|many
TGTGCCATCAGTGGGGCTGTGCACACTGAAGCTTTCTTT
CAISGAVHTEAFF
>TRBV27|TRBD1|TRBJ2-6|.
TGTGCCAGCAGAAGTTCAGGGGGATTAACCCCCTCTGGGGCCAACGTCCTGGCTTTC
CASRSSGGLTPSGANVLAF
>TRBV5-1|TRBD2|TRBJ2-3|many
TGCGCCAGCAGCTTGTACTCGGGACTAGCGGGCACAGATACGCAGTATTTT
CASSLYSGLAGTDTQYF
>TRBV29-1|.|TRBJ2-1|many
TGCAGCGTTGAAGCCACCCGCCTGGGTGAGCAGTTCTTC
CSVEATRLGEQFF
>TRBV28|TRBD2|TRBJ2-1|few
TGTGCCAGCAGTAAACCGGGACTAGCGGGAGCAAATGAGCAGTTCTTC
CASSKPGLAGANEQFF
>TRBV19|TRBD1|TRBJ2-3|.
TGTGCCAGTAGTATAACCCCGAGGGGGCAAGGCACAGATACGCAGTATTTT
CASSITPRGQGTDTQYF
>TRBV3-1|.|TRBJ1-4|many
TGTGCCAGCAGCCAATTAGCCGGGACAAGGGATGAAAAACTGTTTTTT
CASSQLAGTRDEKLFF
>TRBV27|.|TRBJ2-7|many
TGTGCCAGCAGTGCCAGGGGATTTAGCGAGCAGTACTTC
CASSARGFSEQYF
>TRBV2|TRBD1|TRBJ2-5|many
TGTGCCAGCACCATTTTTGGACAGGGGGCGGGAGAGACCCAGTACTTC
CASTIFGQGAGETQYF
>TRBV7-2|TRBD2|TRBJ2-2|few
TGTGCCAGCAGCGCCCGAGCGGGAGGGAACACCGGGGAGCTGTTTTTT
CASSARAGGNTGELFF
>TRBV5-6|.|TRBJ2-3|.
TGCGCCAGCAGTGGAAAAGGGGGTGGCACAGATACGCAGTATTTT
CASSGKGGGTDTQYF
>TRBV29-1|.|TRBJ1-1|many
TGCAGCGTTCTGGTCGCCCCGTCGAACACTGAAGCTTTCTTT
CSVLVAPSNTEAFF
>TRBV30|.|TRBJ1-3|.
TGTGCCTGGAGTGTGAGGGTTGGAAACACCATATATTTT
CAWSVRVGNTIYF
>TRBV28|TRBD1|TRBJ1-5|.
TGTGCCAGCAGGCCGTTACAGGGGGCGGACAATCAGCCCCAGCATTTT
CASRPLQGADNQPQHF
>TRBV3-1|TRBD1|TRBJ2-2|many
TGTGCCAGCAGCCGACAGGGGGTGGACGGGGAGCTGTTTTTT
CASSRQGVDGELFF
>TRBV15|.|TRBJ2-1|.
TGTGCCACCAGCAGAGATAAGACCCCCTCCTACAATGAGCAGTTCTTC
CATSRDKTPSYNEQFF
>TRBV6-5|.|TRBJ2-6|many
TGTGCCAGCAGGGGGGGATTTACTGGGGCCAACGTCCTGACTTTC
CASRGGFTGANVLTF
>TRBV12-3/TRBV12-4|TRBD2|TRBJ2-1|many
TGTGCCAGCAGGCTACTAGCGGGAGGGGGCAATGAGCAGTTCTTC
CASRLLAGGGNEQFF
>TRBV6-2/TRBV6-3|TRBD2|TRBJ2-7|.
TGTGCCAGCAGCACGGGGGGAGCGAGGAGCCACGAGCAGTACTTC
CASSTGGARSHEQYF
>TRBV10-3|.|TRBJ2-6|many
TGTGCCATCAGTGGGGGAGGAAGGGCCTCTGGGGCCAACGTCCTGACTTTC
CAISGGGRASGANVLTF
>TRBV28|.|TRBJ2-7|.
TGTGCCAGCAGTTTAGCCGGGGCAGGGGAGTCGGTCGAGCAGTACTTC
CASSLAGAGESVEQYF
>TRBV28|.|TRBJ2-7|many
TGTGCCAGCAGTTCCCCTGAGAGGGGTAACTACGAGCAGTACTTC
CASSSPERGNYEQYF
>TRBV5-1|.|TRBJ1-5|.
TGCGCCAGCAACTTGGCAGGGTCTAGCAATCAGCCCCAGCATTTT
CASNLAGSSNQPQHF
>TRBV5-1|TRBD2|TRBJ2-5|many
TGCGCCAGCAGCCTTAGCGGGACCCAAGAGACCCAGTACTTC
CASSLSGTQETQYF
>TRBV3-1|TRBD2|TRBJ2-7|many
TGTGCCAGCAGCCCCGGGACTAGCGGGTCCTACGAGCAGTACTTC
CASSPGTSGSYEQYF
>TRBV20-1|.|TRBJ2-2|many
TGCAGTGCTAGAACGGCAGGGGCCGGGGAGCTGTTTTTT
CSARTAGAGELFF
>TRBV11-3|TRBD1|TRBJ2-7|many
TGTGCCAGCAGCTTGGGACAGGGAAGAGAGCAGTACTTC
CASSLGQGREQYF
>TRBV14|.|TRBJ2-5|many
TGTGCCAGCAGCCAAGGCGGTAGCGGCCCCGAGACCCAGTACTTC
CASSQGGSGPETQYF
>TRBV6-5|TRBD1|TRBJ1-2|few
TGTGCCAGCAGTTATGCTGGGCAGGGGGCGCATGGCTACACCTTC
CASSYAGQGAHGYTF
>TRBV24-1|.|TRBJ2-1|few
TGTGCCACCGGTCGGGGTACAGACAATGAGCAGTTCTTC
CATGRGTDNEQFF
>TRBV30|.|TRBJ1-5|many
TGTGCCTGGAGTGGGACAGCGCGGAATCAGCCCCAGCATTTT
CAWSGTARNQPQHF
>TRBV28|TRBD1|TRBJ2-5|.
TGTGCCAGCAGTCTAACCGGACAGGGCCCCCGGGGGACCCAGTACTTC
CASSLTGQGPRGTQYF
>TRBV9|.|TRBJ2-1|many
TGTGCCAGCAGCGTAGCGTTGGGAAATGAGCAGTTCTTC
CASSVALGNEQFF
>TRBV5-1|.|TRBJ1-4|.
TGCGCCAGCAGCCGTACAGAGCAGAGGGGGAATGAAAAACGGTTTTTT
CASSRTEQRGNEKRFF
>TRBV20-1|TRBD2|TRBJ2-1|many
TGCAGTGCTAGAGATTTTAGCGGGAGGTCGTACAATGAGCAGTTCTTC
CSARDFSGRSYNEQFF
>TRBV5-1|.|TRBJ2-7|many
TGCGCCAGCAGCTTGGACGGTCCTGGGCAGTACTTC
CASSLDGPGQYF
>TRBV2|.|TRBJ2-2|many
TGTGCCAGCACCCCGTCCAGTCCCGGGGAGCTGTTTTTT
CASTPSSPGELFF
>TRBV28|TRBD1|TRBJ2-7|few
TGTGCCAGCAGACTAACCGGGACAGGGAGCTACGAGCAGTACTTC
CASRLTGTGSYEQYF
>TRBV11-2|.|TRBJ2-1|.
TGTGCCAGCAGCCCTCTTCGGGTCAATGAGCAGTTCTTC
CASSPLRVNEQFF
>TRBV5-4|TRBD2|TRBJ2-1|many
TGTGCCAGCAGCCGGACTAGCGGGAGATGGAACAATGAGCAGTTCTTC
CASSRTSGRWNNEQFF
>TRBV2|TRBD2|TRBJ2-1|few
TGTGCCAGCAGTCACAAGACTAGCGGGAGCTACAATGAGCAGTTCTTC
CASSHKTSGSYNEQFF
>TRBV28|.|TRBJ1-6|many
TGTGCCAGCAGTTCATTTCAAAGGGCCAGCTCCTATAATTCACCCCTCCACTTT
CASSSFQRASSYNSPLHF
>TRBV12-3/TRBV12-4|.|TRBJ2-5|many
TGTGCCAGCATCCTGGGTCGGGCGGCCTATCAAGAGACCCAGTACTTC
CASILGRAAYQETQYF
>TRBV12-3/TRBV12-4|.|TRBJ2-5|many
TGTGCCAGCAGTTTAGCTGGAGCGCGGGAGACCCAGTACTTC
CASSLAGARETQYF